The entry below describes one T cell receptor (beta chain). The length of the CDR3 is 15 residues. From germline, CDR1 is SGHRS and CDR2 YFSETQ. With V trimmed by 4 bases and J by 3 bases, 7 bases remained unmatched. These data originate in a study of blood T cell repertoires in COVID-19. The wider study: COVID-19 samples, acute and convalescent, were from the United States, Italy and Spain.

TCRdb's copy holds only in-frame clones and misses some; the assay was immunoSEQ multiplex PCR. Found here are some 110,000 clones, approximately 78% of them singletons; the top ten hold 6.5% to 10%. The TCR was taken from a man aged 65-85 years with acute or convalescent COVID-19. Material: peripheral blood. The chain is built from TRBV5-1 and TRBJ1-2; TRBD1 matches at 9 bases. For the CDR3, the DNA is TGCGCCAGCAGCGGACAACAGGGGGCACACTATGGCTACACCTTC. Translating gives CASSGQQGAHYGYTF. Variable domain in full (rest from reference TRBV5-1 and TRBJ1-2): KAGVTQTPRYLIKTRGQQVTLSCSPISGHRSVSWYQQTPGQGLQFLFEYFSETQRNKGNFPGRFSGRQFSNSRSEMNVSTLELGDSALYLCASSGQQGAHYGYTFGSGTRLTVV.